The 27 T cell receptor beta chains below all came from one sample that was sequenced in a study of vaccination effects on CD4 cells after COVID-19. Assay: immunoSEQ multiplex PCR; the TCRdb copy retains only in-frame clones and omits some. The sample yields 70,000 or so clones, more than 60% seen once. No antigen has been assigned to these receptors. Before sequencing took place, the ViraFEST assay used viral peptide pools to expand antigen-specific CD4+ T cells. Following a roughly ten-day culture, CD4+ T cells were purified. Negative nucleocapsid antibody tests before and after vaccination confirmed no previous SARS-CoV-2 infection. The specimen comprised CD4+ T cells from PBMCs cultured with SARS-CoV-2 spike peptides, sampled before COVID-19 vaccination. All receptors come from a human donor who received a COVID-19 vaccine.

The rearrangement links TRBV23-1 to TRBJ1-5, with a weak D call TRBD1 (5 bases). TRBV23-1 is reported as an ORF; its role is uncertain. Trimming pared 10 bases from V and 0 bases from J, leaving 19 bases between. This CDR3 comprises 16 residues. The CDR3 sequence: CAKRTPTGYSNQPQHF. The CDR3 bases are TGCGCCAAAAGGACACCAACGGGTTATAGCAATCAGCCCCAGCATTTT.

In its sample, this clone was seen once. The rearrangement joins TRBV28 to TRBJ1-2; D remains ambiguous. This CDR3 is built from 13 residues. Germline CDR1 MDHEN, CDR2 SYDVKM. V shed 3 bases and J shed 4 bases, with 9 bases lying between them. The CDR3 DNA reads TGTGCCAGCAGTTTGACTCCCCGCTATGGCTACACCTTC. Translated, it gives CASSLTPRYGYTF.

This chain joins TRBV3-1 (or the pseudogene TRBV3-2) and TRBJ1-2, with unresolved D. Germline values: CDR1 LGHDT, CDR2 YNNKEL (reference sequence). Trimming took off 2 bases at V and 5 bases at J, with 3 bases between the two ends. The CDR3 contains 11 residues. This chain's CDR3 is CASSQFYGYTF. For the CDR3, the DNA is TGTGCCAGCAGCCAATTTTATGGCTACACCTTC.

The CDR3 nucleotides are TGTGCCAGCAGTTCTGGGACAGGAGAGATCTATGGCTACACCTTC. The encoded protein is CASSSGTGEIYGYTF. The chain carries TRBV27 and TRBJ1-2; 8 nucleotides align to TRBD1. This CDR3 contains 15 residues. CDR1 and CDR2 from the germline V gene are MNHEY and SMNVEV (reference sequence). V shed 4 bases and J 4 bases; nucleotides not matched to a gene: 8.

V gene TRBV11-3 combines with J gene TRBJ1-3; TRBD1 is a possible D gene (5 bases). The V end was cut by 5 bases, the J end by 3 bases, with 17 bases between. The V gene's germline CDR1 is SGHNT and CDR2 YENEEA. The CDR3 contains 16 residues. DNA for the CDR3: TGTGCCAGCAGCAAACGGGGACGGATAATTGGAAACACCATATATTTT. Translation: CASSKRGRIIGNTIYF. Filled out from reference TRBV11-3 and TRBJ1-3, the complete variable domain reads EAGVVQSPRYKIIEKKQPVAFWCNPISGHNTLYWYLQNLGQGPELLIRYENEEAVDDSQLPKDRFSAERLKGVDSTLKIQPAELGDSAVYLCASSKRGRIIGNTIYFGEGSWLTVV.

The rearrangement uses TRBV19 and TRBJ2-5; 9 bases map to TRBD2. The V and J ends lost 1 base and 1 base, in that order; junction bases with no gene match: 4. The CDR3 is 16 residues long. Germline lookup yields CDR1 LNHDA and CDR2 SQIVND (reference sequence). The CDR3 sequence is CASSIGAAGGQETQYF. The CDR3 DNA reads as TGTGCCAGTAGTATAGGGGCAGCGGGAGGCCAAGAGACCCAGTACTTC.

V gene TRBV11-2 combines with J gene TRBJ2-7, with 9 bases lining up with TRBD1. Germline CDR1 and CDR2: SGHAT and FQNNGV. This CDR3 spans 18 amino acids. J gave up 2 bases and V 5 bases, and 16 bases lay outside the gene matches. Written as DNA, the CDR3 is TGTGCCAGCAGCCAATCGGCACAGGGGGCGGTGGGTACCTACGAGCAGTACGTC. This translates into CASSQSAQGAVGTYEQYV.

This chain connects TRBV2 to TRBJ2-4; D remains unclear. Germline assignment: CDR1 SNHLY and CDR2 FYNNEI. The CDR3 has 17 residues. V lost 7 bases and J lost 0, with 19 bases in between. The DNA of the CDR3 is TGTGCCAGCACCGATCGGCGGCCAGAACTAGCCAAAAACATTCAGTACTTC. Protein product: CASTDRRPELAKNIQYF.

V gene TRBV10-1 combines with J gene TRBJ2-3; D gene unclear. CDR3 size: 14 residues. V lost 5 bases to trimming and J lost 2 bases, with 11 bases between them. Germline V gives CDR1 WNHNN, CDR2 SYGVQD (reference sequence). The CDR3 sequence is CASSRLLYTDTQYF. Written as DNA, the CDR3 is TGCGCCAGCAGTCGGCTATTATACACAGATACGCAGTATTTT.

The DNA for the CDR3 is TGTGCCAGCAGCCTACGGGACAGCCCTGGAAACACCATATATTTT. This codes for CASSLRDSPGNTIYF. J is TRBJ1-3 and V is TRBV3-1 (or the pseudogene TRBV3-2); 7 bases line up with TRBD1. The CDR3 is made up of 15 amino acids. V gave up 4 bases and J gave up 2 bases; unmatched junction bases: 5. CDR1 and CDR2 (germline): LGHDT, YNNKEL (reference sequence).

This sequence joins TRBV7-2 and TRBJ2-4; the D gene is possibly TRBD2 (7 bases). V lost 3 bases and J lost 6, with 15 bases in between. In germline, CDR1 is SGHTA, CDR2 FQGNSA. The CDR3 consists of 15 residues. The CDR3 loop is CASSLSLGGGNIQYF. Written as DNA, the CDR3 is TGTGCCAGCAGCTTGTCTTTAGGGGGGGGAAACATTCAGTACTTC.

This sequence joins TRBV5-8 and TRBJ2-6; D call uncertain. The germline V and J ends were trimmed by 1 base and 0 bases, with 8 bases remaining between them. The CDR3 contains 16 residues. Germline CDR1 SGHTS, CDR2 YDEGEE. CDR3 sequence reads: CASSLTVNSGANVLTF. CDR3 DNA: TGTGCCAGCAGCTTGACAGTGAACTCTGGGGCCAACGTCCTGACTTTC. The full variable domain, rest sourced from reference TRBV5-8 and TRBJ2-6, is EAGVTQSPTHLIKTRGQQATLRCSPISGHTSVYWYQQALGLGLQFLLWYDEGEERNRGNFPPRFSGRQFPNYSSELNVNALELEDSALYLCASSLTVNSGANVLTFGAGSRLTVL.

This chain uses TRBV5-1 with TRBJ2-1; the D call may be TRBD1 or TRBD2 (5 bases each). CDR3 length: 13 residues. The V gene's germline CDR1 is SGHRS and CDR2 YFSETQ. Trimming shortened V by 0 bases and J by 7 bases, and 8 bases separated the two germline ends. CDR3 in amino acids: CASSLVEGNEQFF. Written as DNA, the CDR3 is TGCGCCAGCAGCTTGGTTGAGGGGAATGAGCAGTTCTTC. The full variable domain, with the rest looked up from reference TRBV5-1 and TRBJ2-1, is KAGVTQTPRYLIKTRGQQVTLSCSPISGHRSVSWYQQTPGQGLQFLFEYFSETQRNKGNFPGRFSGRQFSNSRSEMNVSTLELGDSALYLCASSLVEGNEQFFGPGTRLTVL.

The chain employs TRBV5-4 and TRBJ2-3, with D hard to call. V shed 5 bases and J shed 0 bases, with 13 bases lying between them. CDR3 length: 15 residues. CDR1 SGHNT and CDR2 YYREEE come from the germline V gene (reference sequence). CDR3 in DNA: TGTGCCAGCAGGCCTCCTTCTACTAGCACAGATACGCAGTATTTT. This sequence encodes CASRPPSTSTDTQYF. Supplemented by reference TRBV5-4 and TRBJ2-3, the full variable domain reads ETGVTQSPTHLIKTRGQQVTLRCSSQSGHNTVSWYQQALGQGPQFIFQYYREEENGRGNFPPRFSGLQFPNYSSELNVNALELDDSALYLCASRPPSTSTDTQYFGPGTRLTVL.

The chain is built from TRBV6-5 and TRBJ2-3; 10 positions agree with TRBD1. Germline-derived CDR1 and CDR2 are MNHEY and SVGAGI. With V trimmed by 2 bases and J by 4 bases, 3 bases remained unmatched. The CDR3 is 15 residues long. CDR3 sequence: CASSYRGQGSDTQYF. CDR3 DNA: TGTGCCAGCAGTTACAGGGGACAGGGGTCAGATACGCAGTATTTT.

The gene calls are TRBV3-1 (or the pseudogene TRBV3-2) and TRBJ1-2; D ambiguous. CDR1 and CDR2 from the germline V gene are LGHDT and YNNKEL (reference sequence). V was pared by 0 bases and J by 8 bases, with 10 bases between. This CDR3 has 13 residues. As DNA, the CDR3 is TGTGCCAGCAGCCAAGAGGAACGTGGGGGCTACACCTTC. This sequence encodes CASSQEERGGYTF.

The chain recombines TRBV7-2 with TRBJ2-3; a weak D match, TRBD1 (6 bases). Trimming stripped 2 bases from V and 3 bases from J, with 12 bases between. This CDR3 is 15 amino acids long. From germline, CDR1 is SGHTA and CDR2 FQGNSA. Written as DNA, the CDR3 is TGTGCCAGCAGCTTATATCACAGGGTGACAGATACGCAGTATTTT. Amino acid sequence: CASSLYHRVTDTQYF.

This clone was recorded only once. The chain is built from TRBV27 and TRBJ1-1, with D possibly being TRBD1 (5 bases). This CDR3 spans 13 amino acids. The germline V and J ends were trimmed by 8 bases and 0 bases, with 10 bases remaining between them. The germline gives CDR1 MNHEY, CDR2 SMNVEV (reference sequence). As DNA, the CDR3 is TGTGCCAGCGGCCGACAGCTGAACACTGAAGCTTTCTTT. It encodes CASGRQLNTEAFF.

J is TRBJ2-5 and V is TRBV7-9; TRBD2 might be the D (5 bases). The ends were cut back, 1 base at V and 3 bases at J, with 6 bases in the middle. CDR1 and CDR2 from the germline V gene are SEHNR and FQNEAQ (reference sequence). The CDR3 runs 13 residues. CDR3 residues: CASSLVGEETQYF. The CDR3 nucleotides are TGTGCCAGCAGCTTAGTCGGGGAAGAGACCCAGTACTTC.

The rearrangement uses TRBV5-4 and TRBJ1-6; TRBD1 matches at 9 bases. The CDR3 is made up of 16 amino acids. Germline CDR1 reads SGHNT; CDR2 reads YYREEE (reference sequence). The V and J ends lost 4 bases and 10 bases, in that order; junction bases with no gene match: 12. The chain's CDR3 is CASSVGTGNLGSPLHF. CDR3 bases: TGTGCCAGCAGCGTCGGGACAGGGAACCTAGGGTCACCCCTCCACTTT.

The CDR3 region is CASSLLGTGELFF. The CDR3 nucleotides are TGTGCCAGTAGTTTGTTAGGGACCGGGGAGCTGTTTTTT. This chain joins TRBV19 and TRBJ2-2; unclear D gene. Germline V CDR1 and CDR2: LNHDA, SQIVND (reference sequence). This CDR3 has 13 amino acids. V was clipped by 5 bases and J by 5 bases, with 9 bases between them.

The chain employs TRBV19 and TRBJ2-5; D perhaps matches TRBD2 (7 bases). The V end was cut by 9 bases, the J end by 5 bases, with 25 bases between. The CDR3 loop spans 16 amino acids. Germline CDR1 LNHDA, CDR2 SQIVND (reference sequence). The CDR3 sequence: CASRGIAVGGWETQYF. CDR3 DNA: TGTGCCAGCAGGGGTATAGCGGTGGGGGGGTGGGAGACCCAGTACTTC. Complete variable domain (other parts from reference TRBV19 and TRBJ2-5): DGGITQSPKYLFRKEGQNVTLSCEQNLNHDAMYWYRQDPGQGLRLIYYSQIVNDFQKGDIAEGYSVSREKKESFPLTVTSAQKNPTAFYLCASRGIAVGGWETQYFGPGTRLLVL.

This clone was counted once. The gene calls are TRBV20-1 and TRBJ1-5; D may be TRBD1 (5 bases). This CDR3 contains 11 residues. Germline loops: CDR1 DFQATT, CDR2 SNEGSKA (reference sequence). Trimming removed 4 bases at V and 12 bases at J, with 13 bases between. CDR3 residues: CSAMGTAIQHF. The CDR3 coding sequence is TGCAGTGCTATGGGGACGGCCATCCAGCATTTT.

The chain couples TRBV2 to TRBJ1-5, with TRBD1 as a possible D gene (5 bases). CDR1 is SNHLY and CDR2 is FYNNEI in the germline V gene. The CDR3 contains 15 residues. The germline V and J ends were trimmed by 7 bases and 4 bases, with 17 bases remaining between them. CDR3 sequence reads: CASNPLGGINQPQHF. CDR3 DNA: TGTGCCAGCAATCCCCTCGGGGGTATTAATCAGCCCCAGCATTTT.

CDR3 sequence reads: CASSSGTSTDTQYF. CDR3 coding DNA: TGTGCCAGCAGCTCCGGGACTAGCACAGATACGCAGTATTTT. V is TRBV7-2 and J is TRBJ2-3, with a tentative D call TRBD2 (6 bases). Germline assignment: CDR1 SGHTA and CDR2 FQGNSA. This CDR3 comprises 14 residues. With 4 bases removed from V and 0 bases from J, the gap between germline ends came to 8 bases. Supplemented by reference TRBV7-2 and TRBJ2-3, the full variable domain reads GAGVSQSPSNKVTEKGKDVELRCDPISGHTALYWYRQSLGQGLEFLIYFQGNSAPDKSGLPSDRFSAERTGGSVSTLTIQRTQQEDSAVYLCASSSGTSTDTQYFGPGTRLTVL.

The genes are TRBV7-8 and TRBJ2-7; the D gene is possibly TRBD2 (5 bases). Germline V CDR1 and CDR2: SGHVS, FQNEAQ. V was cut by 2 bases and J by 5 bases, with 10 bases left in between. There are 13 residues in the CDR3. As DNA, the CDR3 is TGTGCCAGCAGCTTATCGGGGTCCCACGAGCAGTACGTC. Translated, it gives CASSLSGSHEQYV.

This clone was picked up a small number of times. This sequence joins TRBV24-1 and TRBJ2-5; 8 nucleotides agree with TRBD1. Germline-derived CDR1 and CDR2 are KGHDR and SFDVKD. The CDR3 is 15 residues long. The V segment lost 4 bases and the J segment 6 bases; nucleotides outside the gene matches: 9. CDR3 amino acids: CATSDDRGREKTQYF. The CDR3 DNA reads as TGTGCCACCAGTGACGACAGGGGTCGGGAAAAGACCCAGTACTTC.